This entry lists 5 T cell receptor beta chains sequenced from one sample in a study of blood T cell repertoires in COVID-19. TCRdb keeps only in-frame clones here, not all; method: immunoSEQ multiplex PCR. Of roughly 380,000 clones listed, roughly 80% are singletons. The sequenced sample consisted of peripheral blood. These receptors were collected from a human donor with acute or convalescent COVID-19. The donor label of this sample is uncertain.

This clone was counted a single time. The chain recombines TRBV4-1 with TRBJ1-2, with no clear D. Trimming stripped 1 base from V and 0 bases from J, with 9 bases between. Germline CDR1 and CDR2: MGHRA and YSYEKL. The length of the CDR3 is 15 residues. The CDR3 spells CASSQGGSSNYGYTF. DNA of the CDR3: TGCGCCAGCAGCCAAGGCGGCAGCTCTAACTATGGCTACACCTTC.

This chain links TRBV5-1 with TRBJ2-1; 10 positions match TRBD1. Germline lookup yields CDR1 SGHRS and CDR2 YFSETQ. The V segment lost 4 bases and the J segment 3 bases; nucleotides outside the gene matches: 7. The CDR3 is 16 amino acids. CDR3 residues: CASSPGGTGVYNEQFF. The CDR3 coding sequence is TGCGCCAGCAGCCCAGGGGGGACAGGGGTCTACAATGAGCAGTTCTTC.

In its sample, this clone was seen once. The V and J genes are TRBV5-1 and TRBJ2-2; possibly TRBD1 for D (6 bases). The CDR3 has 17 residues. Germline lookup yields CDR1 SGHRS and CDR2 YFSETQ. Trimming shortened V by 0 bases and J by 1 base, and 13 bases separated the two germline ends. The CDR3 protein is CASSLGLDSMNTGELFF. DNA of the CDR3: TGCGCCAGCAGCTTGGGTCTGGACAGTATGAACACCGGGGAGCTGTTTTTT.

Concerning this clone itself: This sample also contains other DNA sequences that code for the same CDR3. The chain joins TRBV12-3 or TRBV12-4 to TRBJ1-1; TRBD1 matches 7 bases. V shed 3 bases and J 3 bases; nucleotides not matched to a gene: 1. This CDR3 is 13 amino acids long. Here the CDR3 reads CASSFQGDTEAFF. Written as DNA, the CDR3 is TGTGCCAGCAGTTTTCAGGGGGACACTGAAGCTTTCTTT.

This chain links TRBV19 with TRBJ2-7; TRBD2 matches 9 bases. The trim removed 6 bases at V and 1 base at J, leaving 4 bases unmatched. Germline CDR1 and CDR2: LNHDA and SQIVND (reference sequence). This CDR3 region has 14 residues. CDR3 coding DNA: TGTGCCAGTAGCGAGACTAGCGGATCCTACGAGCAGTACTTC. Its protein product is CASSETSGSYEQYF. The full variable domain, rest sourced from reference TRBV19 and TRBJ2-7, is DGGITQSPKYLFRKEGQNVTLSCEQNLNHDAMYWYRQDPGQGLRLIYYSQIVNDFQKGDIAEGYSVSREKKESFPLTVTSAQKNPTAFYLCASSETSGSYEQYFGPGTRLTVT.